This TCR beta chain was found in a study of OX40 agonist ivuxolimab in advanced cancers. Study findings and constraints: On average, CD8+ T cells showed a greater number of expanded clones than CD4+. Circulating CD4+ and CD8+ T cells showed clonal expansion by week 6 at 0.1 to 3.0 mg/kg.

On this clone itself: The antigen is unknown.

There are 15 residues in the CDR3. V shed 5 bases, J shed 3 bases, and the junction held 8 bases outside the gene matches. Germline CDR1 is MNHNS and CDR2 is SASEGT. Only in-frame clones appear in the TCRdb table, and some are missing; sequencing was by immunoSEQ multiplex PCR. The repertoire holds around 80,000 clones, with about 88% as singletons. This receptor was taken from an adult with an advanced solid tumor such as melanoma, head and neck, liver or kidney cancer. The sample in question was CD4+ or CD8+ T cells sorted from blood, obtained in a trial of the OX40 agonist ivuxolimab. V gene TRBV6-1 combines with J gene TRBJ2-7; 9 bases map to TRBD1. CDR3 loop: CASSSRDRVRYEQYF. CDR3 sequence (DNA): TGTGCCAGCAGTTCCCGGGACAGGGTTCGCTACGAGCAGTACTTC.